One sample yielded the 3 T cell receptor beta chains listed below, sequenced in a study of human T cells and chemical hapten exposure listed by TCRdb under 2021. Libraries were prepared through RACE. Sequencing relied on a NextSeq 500. TCRdb redid the processing of the public reads, applying fastp at Q25 and MiXCR, and retained in-frame beta chains. Each record represents a unique CDR3 protein, reported with the most common genes and DNA among its rows. Counted in this sample were 250,000 or so distinct CDR3 sequences; approximately 8% of them appeared once. The ten largest clonotypes hold about 1.1% of the sample. The time point tag for this specimen amounts to: pre-sensitization, week 0. Interpreted using the paper, the treatment or condition label stands for: therapeutic diphenylcyclopropenone sensitization with weekly scalp DPC. The starting material was whole blood, obtained in connection with sensitization to the hapten diphenylcyclopropenone (DPC). The receptors derive from a man between 18 and 29 years old with alopecia areata. Some clones in this sample may be carry-over from other donors' samples.

This clonotype was observed a handful of times. Here the CDR3 reads CASSFWDRGQETQYF. For the CDR3, the DNA is TGTGCCAGCAGTTTTTGGGACAGGGGACAAGAGACCCAGTACTTC. The J gene is TRBJ2-5, the V gene TRBV12-3 or TRBV12-4, with 10 positions matching TRBD1. Trimming at V came to 3 bases and at J to 2 bases, leaving 3 bases not matched to a gene. The CDR3 consists of 15 residues.

This clonotype was recorded a few times. The chain employs TRBV6-2 or TRBV6-3 and TRBJ2-5; no clear D gene. Trimming left V 5 bases short and J 1 base short, with 11 bases between. From germline, CDR1 is MNHEY and CDR2 SVGEGT. The CDR3 sequence is 14 residues long. The CDR3 here is CASSPQAFQETQYF. The CDR3 DNA reads as TGTGCCAGCAGTCCTCAGGCTTTCCAAGAGACCCAGTACTTC.

The chain is built from TRBV27 and TRBJ2-1, with D possibly TRBD2 on 5 matching bases. The CDR3 is 14 residues long. Trimming cost V 7 bases and J 6 bases, with 16 bases left between them. Per germline, CDR1 MNHEY and CDR2 SMNVEV (reference sequence). The CDR3 DNA reads as TGTGCCAGCATAAGTTTAGGGAGCCGCAATGAGCAGTTCTTC. Translation gives CASISLGSRNEQFF.